The present T cell receptor beta chain was sequenced within a study of T cell changes during pregnancy in multiple sclerosis. Only in-frame clones appear in the TCRdb table, and some are missing; sequencing was by immunoSEQ multiplex PCR. The table has approximately 53,000 clones, about nine tenths seen once. Unmatched junction bases numbered 10, after V lost 0 bases and J lost 5 bases. The CDR3 is 17 residues long. Looked up from germline, CDR1 is SGHRS and CDR2 is YFSETQ. The J gene is TRBJ2-1, the V gene TRBV5-1, with 8 bases lining up with TRBD2. This receptor was taken from a female donor in good health, enrolled as a control in a pregnancy study. The sequencing used CD4+ T cells from peripheral blood mononuclear cells, collected after pregnancy. CDR3 amino acids: CASSLDAWDGGDNEQFF. Here the CDR3 DNA reads TGCGCCAGCAGCTTGGATGCTTGGGACGGGGGGGACAATGAGCAGTTCTTC.